Each of the 20 T cell receptor beta chains below was sequenced from the same sample in a study of T cells in Graves' hyperthyroidism and ophthalmopathy. TCR beta CDR3 region amplification was performed from RNA transcripts. Primed by the HTBI set, a first-round RT-PCR was run on the TCR CDR3. A single record per CDR3 protein comes from TCRdb applying MiXCR to the multiplex PCR reads. The data show around 200,000 distinct CDR3 sequences, 15% to 20% seen once. The sample comprised blood. All receptors come from a man aged 40-49 years with Graves' hyperthyroidism.

This clonotype was picked up many times. V usage is TRBV7-9 and J usage is TRBJ2-3; 11 bases align to TRBD2. The CDR3 runs 16 residues. The germline CDR1 and CDR2 sequences are SEHNR and FQNEAQ (reference sequence). The ends lost 5 bases at V and 0 bases at J; junction bases unmatched: 4. For the CDR3, the DNA is TGTGCCAGCAGCAGGGGACTAGCGGCTAGCACAGATACGCAGTATTTT. This gives the protein CASSRGLAASTDTQYF.

This clonotype was seen at least ten times. This chain connects TRBV7-9 to TRBJ2-3, with D uncertain. CDR1 and CDR2 (germline): SEHNR, FQNEAQ (reference sequence). V lost 3 bases and J lost 3, with 4 bases in between. This CDR3 is built from 12 residues. CDR3 nucleotides: TGTGCCAGCAGCTTCGGGACAGATACGCAGTATTTT. Residues: CASSFGTDTQYF.

This clonotype was recorded at least ten times. This chain uses TRBV18 with TRBJ1-5; D gene uncertain. The CDR3 is 13 amino acids. Germline CDR1 and CDR2: KGHSH and LQKENI. Deletions cut 2 bases from V and 3 bases from J, with 5 bases between. In nucleotides, the CDR3 is TGTGCCAGCTCACCAGAAATCAATCAGCCCCAGCATTTT. Its protein is CASSPEINQPQHF.

At least ten counts were recorded for this clonotype. The chain uses TRBV7-3 and TRBJ2-1; possibly TRBD1 or TRBD2 for D (5 bases each). The length of the CDR3 is 17 residues. V was clipped by 5 bases and J by 0 bases, with 17 bases between them. Germline CDR1 reads SGHTA; CDR2 reads FQGTGA. The CDR3 loop reads CASSPGGAGSSYNEQFF. CDR3 nucleotides: TGTGCCAGCAGCCCGGGTGGGGCAGGGAGCTCCTACAATGAGCAGTTCTTC.

This clonotype was found many times. The chain employs TRBV2 and TRBJ2-2, with D possibly matching TRBD2 (5 bases). The CDR3 contains 11 residues. The germline V and J ends were trimmed by 6 bases and 6 bases, with 5 bases remaining between them. CDR1 and CDR2 (germline): SNHLY, FYNNEI. CDR3 in amino acids: CASRLAGELFF. In DNA, the CDR3 is TGTGCCAGCAGACTAGCCGGGGAGCTGTTTTTT.

V is TRBV6-2 or TRBV6-3 and J is TRBJ1-1, with 11 bases aligning to TRBD1. The CDR3 runs 14 residues. Germline CDR1 reads MNHEY; CDR2 reads SVGEGT. J gave up 7 bases and V 5 bases, and 6 bases lay outside the gene matches. The CDR3 sequence: CASSPGQGDDEAFF. The CDR3 DNA sequence: TGTGCCAGCAGTCCGGGACAGGGGGACGATGAAGCTTTCTTT.

There are many counts of this clonotype. The chain has TRBV7-9 and TRBJ2-5; TRBD2 aligns across 7 bases. Per germline, CDR1 SEHNR and CDR2 FQNEAQ (reference sequence). The CDR3 consists of 15 residues. J lost 0 bases, V lost 5 bases, and 6 bases had no gene match. CDR3 bases: TGTGCCAGCAGCCCGATCGGGGGGTACCAAGAGACCCAGTACTTC. As protein: CASSPIGGYQETQYF. Combining the CDR3 with reference TRBV7-9 and TRBJ2-5 gives the whole variable domain DTGVSQNPRHKITKRGQNVTFRCDPISEHNRLYWYRQTLGQGPEFLTYFQNEAQLEKSRLLSDRFSAERPKGSFSTLEIQRTEQGDSAMYLCASSPIGGYQETQYFGPGTRLLVL.

This clonotype was counted many times. CDR3 DNA sequence: TGTGCCTGGAGTAAGCATGCCTACGAGCAGTACTTC. Its translation is CAWSKHAYEQYF. V and J are TRBV30 and TRBJ2-7, with unresolved D. This CDR3 is 12 amino acids long. V lost 2 bases and J lost 2, with 7 bases in between. Germline V CDR1 and CDR2: GTSNPN, SVGIG (reference sequence).

This clonotype was observed many times. V is TRBV12-3 or TRBV12-4 and J is TRBJ1-1; D possibly corresponds to TRBD1 (6 bases). The CDR3 is 12 amino acids. Trimming cost V 5 bases and J 11 bases, with 15 bases left between them. CDR3 loop: CASSPGEGSAFF. The CDR3 nucleotides read TGTGCCAGCAGTCCAGGGGAAGGGTCGGCTTTCTTT.

The chain recombines TRBV9 with TRBJ2-7, with 10 bases matching TRBD1. J lost 0 bases, V lost 3 bases, and 0 bases had no gene match. The germline V gene has CDR1 SGDLS and CDR2 YYNGEE. This CDR3 region has 14 residues. DNA of the CDR3: TGTGCCAGCAGCGGACAGGGGGCCTCCTACGAGCAGTACTTC. It codes for CASSGQGASYEQYF.

The table lists this clonotype with a few counts. The chain joins TRBV5-4 to TRBJ2-2; possibly TRBD1 for D (6 bases). V lost 4 bases and J lost 5, with 15 bases in between. The V gene's germline CDR1 is SGHNT and CDR2 YYREEE (reference sequence). The CDR3 consists of 15 residues. The CDR3 DNA is TGTGCCAGCAGCCGGGACAAATTAAGGACCGGGGAGCTGTTTTTT. It is translated as CASSRDKLRTGELFF.

This clonotype was picked up many times. The chain carries TRBV6-2 or TRBV6-3 and TRBJ2-1; 7 nucleotides align to TRBD2. From germline, CDR1 is MNHEY and CDR2 SVGEGT. The CDR3 sequence is 15 residues long. Losses at the gene ends were 5 bases for V and 7 bases for J; bases not matched to a gene: 11. The CDR3 loop is CASSHPWGGSNEQFF. CDR3 DNA: TGTGCCAGCAGTCACCCGTGGGGGGGGAGTAATGAGCAGTTCTTC.

This clonotype was found many times. The chain carries TRBV12-3 or TRBV12-4 and TRBJ2-7; 8 nucleotides agree with TRBD1. The CDR3 is 14 residues long. V lost 3 bases to trimming and J lost 2 bases; unmatched junction nucleotides: 3. CDR3 nucleotide sequence: TGTGCCAGCAGTTTGGGGGACAGGCCCTACGAGCAGTACTTC. It translates to CASSLGDRPYEQYF.

The genes are TRBV14 and TRBJ2-1; D not certain. The CDR3 has 13 residues. Germline CDR1 reads SGHDN; CDR2 reads FVKESK. Trimming shortened V by 4 bases and J by 6 bases, and 10 bases separated the two germline ends. CDR3 coding DNA: TGTGCCAGCAGCCTTGGCCCCTTCAATGAGCAGTTCTTC. Residues: CASSLGPFNEQFF.

This clonotype was seen repeatedly, ten times or more. The rearrangement joins TRBV13 to TRBJ2-7, with 9 bases lining up with TRBD1. The germline V gene encodes CDR1 PRHDT and CDR2 FYEKMQ (reference sequence). V lost 6 bases and J lost 6; bases outside the gene matches: 18. The CDR3 covers 17 residues. Here the CDR3 reads CASSYITGTGFPGEQYF. The CDR3 nucleotides are TGTGCCAGCAGTTATATTACCGGGACAGGGTTCCCCGGCGAGCAGTACTTC. The variable domain in full, completed from reference TRBV13 and TRBJ2-7, reads AAGVIQSPRHLIKEKRETATLKCYPIPRHDTVYWYQQGPGQDPQFLISFYEKMQSDKGSIPDRFSAQQFSDYHSELNMSSLELGDSALYFCASSYITGTGFPGEQYFGPGTRLTVT.

This clonotype has a count of ten or more. The chain links TRBV20-1 to TRBJ2-1, with 9 bases identical to TRBD2. Germline CDR1 and CDR2: DFQATT and SNEGSKA (reference sequence). This CDR3 comprises 14 residues. Trimming at V came to 5 bases and at J to 9 bases, leaving 11 bases not matched to a gene. The CDR3 is CSAPLAGSSGEQFF. The CDR3 DNA reads TGCAGTGCTCCGCTAGCGGGGTCTAGCGGTGAGCAGTTCTTC.

This clonotype was counted many times. CDR3 in amino acids: CASNTDNQPQHF. The CDR3 nucleotides are TGTGCCAGCAACACAGACAATCAGCCCCAGCATTTT. The rearrangement joins TRBV28 to TRBJ1-5; D unresolved. There are 12 residues in the CDR3. Germline lookup yields CDR1 MDHEN and CDR2 SYDVKM. The ends were cut back, 7 bases at V and 3 bases at J, with 7 bases in the middle.

This clonotype was observed at least ten times. The chain recombines TRBV15 with TRBJ2-5; 7 positions match TRBD1. Germline V gene data show CDR1 as LNHNV and CDR2 as YYDKDF (reference sequence). This CDR3 comprises 14 residues. The J segment lost 0 bases and the V segment lost 4 bases, leaving 2 bases of the junction unmatched. Written as DNA, the CDR3 is TGTGCCACCAGCATTGGGACAGACCAAGAGACCCAGTACTTC. As protein: CATSIGTDQETQYF.

This clonotype was seen at least ten times. The V gene is TRBV15, the J gene TRBJ2-7; the D is unclear. The CDR3 sequence is 12 residues long. V was pared by 1 base and J by 6 bases, with 7 bases between. The V gene's germline CDR1 is LNHNV and CDR2 YYDKDF (reference sequence). In nucleotides, the CDR3 is TGTGCCACCAGCAGAGTTGCAGGCGAGCAGTACTTC. Translated: CATSRVAGEQYF.

The chain joins TRBV4-3 to TRBJ1-5; D is possibly TRBD1 (6 bases). CDR3 length: 17 amino acids. Germline V gives CDR1 LGHNA, CDR2 YSLEER. V lost 0 bases and J lost 2, with 14 bases in between. This CDR3 reads CASSQEITGWGNQPQHF. CDR3 nucleotide sequence: TGCGCCAGCAGCCAAGAAATCACAGGGTGGGGCAATCAGCCCCAGCATTTT.